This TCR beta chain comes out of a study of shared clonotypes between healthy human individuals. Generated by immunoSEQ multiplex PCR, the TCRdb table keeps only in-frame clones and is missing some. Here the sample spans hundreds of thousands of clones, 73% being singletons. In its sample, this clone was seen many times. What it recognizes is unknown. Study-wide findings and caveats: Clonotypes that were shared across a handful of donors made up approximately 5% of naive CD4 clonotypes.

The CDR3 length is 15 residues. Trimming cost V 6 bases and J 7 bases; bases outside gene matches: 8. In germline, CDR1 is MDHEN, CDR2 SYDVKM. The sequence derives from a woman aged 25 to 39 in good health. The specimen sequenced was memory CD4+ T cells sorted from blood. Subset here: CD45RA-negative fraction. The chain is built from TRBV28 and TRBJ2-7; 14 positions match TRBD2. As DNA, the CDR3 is TGTGCCAGCAGCCTCCCGGGACTAGCGGGAGATGAGCAGTACTTC. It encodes CASSLPGLAGDEQYF.